Only one count was recorded for the clone carrying this TCR beta chain. Its specificity is unknown. The sample comes from a study of T cells in localized non-small cell lung cancer. Study-level results: Higher blood T cell density went with longer overall survival. Only one tumor region was sequenced, so heterogeneity remains possible. The appearance of a median approximately 57 of the top 100 tumor clones was seen in adjacent lung. Clonality of T cells reached its maximum in uninvolved adjacent lung, surpassing tumor.

Method: immunoSEQ multiplex PCR; TCRdb's copy keeps in-frame clones and lacks some. This table has 75,000 to 80,000 clones, 88% appearing once. CDR3 length equals 13 residues. The V gene lost 1 base and the J gene lost 6 bases, with 9 bases spanning the gap. Germline lookup yields CDR1 MGHDK and CDR2 SYGVNS. This chain uses TRBV25-1 with TRBJ1-1; D gene ambiguous. The sample in question was peripheral blood, obtained before any cancer treatment. This receptor was identified in a woman aged 40-69 years with stage I squamous cell lung carcinoma. The CDR3 DNA is TGTGCCAGCAGTGAATTTGGGGTCCCTGAAGCTTTCTTT. Amino acids: CASSEFGVPEAFF.